These T cell receptor beta chains were read from a single sample in a study of cytomegalovirus exposure and HLA in healthy donors. Data came from immunoSEQ multiplex PCR; TCRdb stores just in-frame clones and leaves some out. Found here are 110,000 to 150,000 clones, around three quarters of them singletons; the top ten hold about 2.2%. The specimen sequenced was PBMCs. Receptors were obtained from a woman in her sixties or seventies in good health and CMV-seropositive. Each CDR3 is given without its conserved first and last residue.

j_gene | v_gene | CDR3aa
TRBJ1-5 | TRBV5-8 | ASSTGTGANQPQH
TRBJ2-7 | TRBV2 | ASSYGYEQY
TRBJ1-5 | TRBV28 | ASSLPLTVYSNQPQH
TRBJ1-2 | TRBV28 | ASSLRTDRGYGYT
TRBJ1-5 | TRBV4-1 | ASSQVSQGWGNQPQH
TRBJ1-2 | TRBV6-1 | ASLNPGGEVGGYT
TRBJ2-7 | TRBV11-2 | ASSLGTGTFYEQY
TRBJ1-4 | TRBV28 | ASRLSGGPSEKLF
TRBJ1-4 | TRBV28 | ASSLGVSGQRNEKLF
TRBJ1-1 | TRBV4-1 | ASSQEGGQLNTEAF
TRBJ2-7 | TRBV27 | ASSFQGSYEQY
TRBJ1-2 | TRBV28 | AIHALGQAGGYT
TRBJ2-7 | TRBV29-1 | SPPPRGSQNEQY
TRBJ2-3 | TRBV18 | ASSPATRTDTQY
TRBJ1-1 | TRBV12-5 | ASGWGHQNTEAF
TRBJ2-1 | TRBV7-8 | ASSSLGAEVYNEQF